The rows below give T cell receptor beta chains drawn from one sample of a study of CD4 and CD8 cells across lung adenocarcinoma regions. One entry per CDR3 protein, called by TCRdb with MiXCR from the PCR reads. The data contain around 15,000 distinct CDR3 sequences, roughly 40% of them singletons. The specimen sequenced was CD4+ T cells from the center of a lung tumor. The receptors were gathered from a male donor with lung adenocarcinoma. The CD4 and CD8 labels of this study may be unreliable. CDR3s include the opening cysteine and the closing phenylalanine or tryptophan. The order of the fields is clone size, D gene, J gene, V gene, CDR3 DNA, CDR3 protein. A D gene is named only where the DNA matches it firmly. For some rows the clone size is stated as once, few or many, or as a class when expanded; others skip it.

NA	NA	TRBJ2-4	TRBV7-2	TGTGCCAGCAGCTTAGCCGCCGGCCTAAACATTCAGTACTTC	CASSLAAGLNIQYF
NA	NA	TRBJ1-4	TRBV6-1	TGTGCCAGCAGTGGGGGGGGGGGAGCTGAAAAACTGTTTTTT	CASSGGGGAEKLFF
NA	NA	TRBJ2-1	TRBV9	TGTGCCAGCAGCGAGGACAGTCGTTCCTACAATGAGCAGTTCTTC	CASSEDSRSYNEQFF
NA	NA	TRBJ1-2	TRBV7-2	TGTGCCAGCCTAAGTGCCGTAACTAACTATGGCTACACCTTC	CASLSAVTNYGYTF
medium-sized	NA	TRBJ1-2	TRBV6-1	TGTGCCAGCACCCCCCGGTTGAGAGCGGCTGGCTACACCTTC	CASTPRLRAAGYTF
NA	NA	TRBJ2-2	TRBV6-1	TGTGCCAGCAGACTCCAGGCTGGAATCCCAGGGGCGCAGTTTTTT	CASRLQAGIPGAQFF
NA	NA	TRBJ2-3	TRBV4-2	TGTGCCAGCAGCCAAGAGGGCGCAACCGCCAAAAACATGCAGTATTTT	CASSQEGATAKNMQYF
many	NA	TRBJ2-6	TRBV7-2	TGTGCCAGCAGCTGGTCCGGGGCCAACGTCCTGACTTTC	CASSWSGANVLTF
many	TRBD2	TRBJ2-3	TRBV6-5	TGTGCCAGCAGCCTACTAGCGGGAGATTCAGATACGCAGTATTTT	CASSLLAGDSDTQYF
NA	NA	TRBJ1-1	TRBV6-4	TGTGCCAGCAGTGACGGGGAGAACACTGAAGCTTTCTTT	CASSDGENTEAFF
few	TRBD2	TRBJ2-5	TRBV7-6	TGTGCAATCAGTAGCGGGGGGTCAGGGACCCAGTACTTC	CAISSGGSGTQYF
few	NA	TRBJ2-1	TRBV11-3	TGTGCCAGCAGCTTAGGTTCAGGACATGAGCAGTTCTTC	CASSLGSGHEQFF
many	NA	TRBJ1-2	TRBV6-1	TGTGCCAGCAGTGGGGGGACAAGTGGGGGCTATGGCTACACCTTC	CASSGGTSGGYGYTF
NA	NA	TRBJ2-5	TRBV27	TGTGCCAGCGCGCGGCTCGGGGGCCGAGACCAAGAGACCCAGTACTTC	CASARLGGRDQETQYF
once	TRBD2	TRBJ2-5	TRBV29-1	TGCAGCGTACAATTCGGGACTAGCGGGGTCCAAGAGACCCAGTACTTC	CSVQFGTSGVQETQYF
NA	TRBD2	TRBJ2-2	TRBV28	TGTGCCAGCAGTTTTTCAGAAAGACTAGCGGGAGTCCGGGAGCTGTTTTTT	CASSFSERLAGVRELFF
many	NA	TRBJ1-2	TRBV6-5	TGTGCCAGCAGTACTCGACAGAGCGGCTACACCTTC	CASSTRQSGYTF
NA	TRBD2	TRBJ2-7	TRBV27	TGTGCCAGCCTTGAAAAGGCGGGGGCCTACGAGCAGTACTTC	CASLEKAGAYEQYF
few	NA	TRBJ1-5	TRBV6-1	TGTGCCAGCAGAGCCATGGGGGGAGTCAATCAGCCCCAGCATTTT	CASRAMGGVNQPQHF
few	NA	TRBJ2-1	TRBV28	TGTGCCAGCAGTTTGGAGCGGGAGCAGTTCTTC	CASSLEREQFF
few	TRBD1	TRBJ2-1	TRBV7-9	TGTGCCAGCAGCTACTGGACCGGGACAGGGTCCTACAATGAGCAGTTCTTC	CASSYWTGTGSYNEQFF
few	TRBD2	TRBJ2-5	TRBV30	TGTGCCTGTAGCGGGAGAGAGACCCAGTACTTC	CACSGRETQYF
many	NA	TRBJ2-1	TRBV6-5	TGTGCCAGCACCCCGGTCAGGGGCGCCTACAATGAGCAGTTCTTC	CASTPVRGAYNEQFF
NA	TRBD2	TRBJ2-5	TRBV27	TGTGCCTGCGGGGGGCTCGGGAGACCCGACCAAGAGACGCAGTACTTC	CACGGLGRPDQETQYF
many	NA	TRBJ2-2	TRBV6-2/TRBV6-3	TGTGCCAGCAGTTTGATAGCGGAAGGCGGGGAGCTGTTTTTT	CASSLIAEGGELFF
few	TRBD2	TRBJ2-7	TRBV6-1	TGTGCCGGCGGGGGGGGGGGGGCGGGAGACCACGAGCAGTACTTC	CAGGGGGAGDHEQYF
NA	TRBD2	TRBJ2-3	TRBV6-4	TGTGCCGCGAGTGACGGGAGCGGGGGTGCAGATACGCAGTATTTT	CAASDGSGGADTQYF
NA	NA	TRBJ2-4	TRBV10-1	TGCGCCAGCAGCCGACGGAGGAGCGGAGCCAAAGACATTCAGTACTTT	CASSRRRSGAKDIQYF
many	NA	TRBJ2-2	TRBV6-1	TGTGCCAGCAGTACCACCGGGGAGCTGTTTTTT	CASSTTGELFF
NA	NA	TRBJ2-2	TRBV6-1	TGTGCCAGCAGTCTAGCAGTCAACACCGGGGCGCTGTATTTT	CASSLAVNTGALYF
NA	NA	TRBJ2-1	TRBV7-2	TGTGCCAGCAGCTTGAAGGGAGTAGTTAATGAGCAGTTCTTC	CASSLKGVVNEQFF
once	NA	TRBJ2-1	TRBV20-1	TGCAGTGCTAGGCTGCGAGGGAGTGGGTACAATGAGCAGTTCTTC	CSARLRGSGYNEQFF
NA	TRBD1	TRBJ1-2	TRBV27	TGTGCCAGCACCAAGTACAGGGGCCATGGCTACACCTTC	CASTKYRGHGYTF
NA	TRBD2	TRBJ2-3	TRBV6-4	TGTGCCAGCAGGGACTCGGGGGGGCAAGGCACAGAGACGCAGTATTTT	CASRDSGGQGTETQYF
NA	TRBD1	TRBJ2-1	TRBV14	TGTGCCAGCAGCCCGGGGACAGGCTTTGGCAACAATGAGCAGTTCTTC	CASSPGTGFGNNEQFF
few	NA	TRBJ1-4	TRBV6-1	TGTGCCAGCAAGGATGAAAAACTGTTTTTT	CASKDEKLFF
NA	TRBD1	TRBJ1-5	TRBV6-1	TGTGCCAGCAGTACGACACAGGGGGCGGTTCAGCCCCAGCATTTT	CASSTTQGAVQPQHF
medium-sized	NA	TRBJ1-2	TRBV6-1	TGTGCTGGATCCGGGAATACCTTCTATGGCTACACCTTC	CAGSGNTFYGYTF
NA	TRBD2	TRBJ2-7	TRBV6-1	TGTGCCAGCAGTGAAGCTAGCGGGACCACAAATACGCAGTACTTC	CASSEASGTTNTQYF
NA	NA	TRBJ2-4	TRBV6-1	TGTGGCAGCAGTGAGGGGCTGCGAGCCAAAAACATGCAGTACTTC	CGSSEGLRAKNMQYF
medium-sized	TRBD1	TRBJ2-7	TRBV6-5	TGTGCCAGCAGTTCGGGGGGGACAGGGGACCACGAGCAGTACTTC	CASSSGGTGDHEQYF
NA	NA	TRBJ2-2	TRBV10-2	TGCGCCAGCTCCCCACAGGTAGCGAGGACAGAGGCGCAGTTTTTT	CASSPQVARTEAQFF
medium-sized	NA	TRBJ2-4	TRBV6-1	TGTGCCAGCAGTGAAGTGGGCGGGCTAACACGCAGGTACTTC	CASSEVGGLTRRYF
many	TRBD2	TRBJ2-7	TRBV4-1	TGCGCCAGCAGCCAAGTAGTGCGACTAGCGGGAGTGGGCTCCTACGAGCAGTACTTC	CASSQVVRLAGVGSYEQYF
many	TRBD2	TRBJ2-1	TRBV4-1	TGCGCCAGCAGCCACTTCCTAGCGGCCATATACAATGAGCAGTTCTTC	CASSHFLAAIYNEQFF
many	TRBD2	TRBJ2-1	TRBV6-1	TGTGCCAGCAGGGGACTAGCGGGAGCCCTCAGCTCCTACAATGAGCAGTTCTTC	CASRGLAGALSSYNEQFF
once	NA	TRBJ2-1	TRBV10-3	TGTGCCATCAGTGAGGGAGCAGACGGCTACAATGAGCAGTTCTTC	CAISEGADGYNEQFF
few	TRBD1	TRBJ2-5	TRBV27	TGTGCCAGCAGGCGGGACAGGGGGCTAGAGACCCAGTACTTC	CASRRDRGLETQYF
many	NA	TRBJ2-1	TRBV27	TGTGCCAGCAGTTTATCTTTCCCCGTCGATGAGCAGTTCTTC	CASSLSFPVDEQFF
NA	NA	TRBJ2-5	TRBV24-1	TGTGCCACCTCAGGCCATGGGGGAGAGACCCAGTACTTC	CATSGHGGETQYF
NA	NA	TRBJ1-1	TRBV6-1	TGTGCCAGCAGAACAGATCTGAACACTGAAGCTTTCTTT	CASRTDLNTEAFF
many	TRBD1	TRBJ2-4	TRBV5-1	TGCGCCAGCGGCTCAACCGCTGGACAGGAGGTCTATGCCAAAAACATTCAGTGCTTC	CASGSTAGQEVYAKNIQCF
few	TRBD1	TRBJ2-5	TRBV7-8	TGTGCCAGCAGCGGGGGACAGGGGAGGGGGGAGACCCAGTACTTC	CASSGGQGRGETQYF